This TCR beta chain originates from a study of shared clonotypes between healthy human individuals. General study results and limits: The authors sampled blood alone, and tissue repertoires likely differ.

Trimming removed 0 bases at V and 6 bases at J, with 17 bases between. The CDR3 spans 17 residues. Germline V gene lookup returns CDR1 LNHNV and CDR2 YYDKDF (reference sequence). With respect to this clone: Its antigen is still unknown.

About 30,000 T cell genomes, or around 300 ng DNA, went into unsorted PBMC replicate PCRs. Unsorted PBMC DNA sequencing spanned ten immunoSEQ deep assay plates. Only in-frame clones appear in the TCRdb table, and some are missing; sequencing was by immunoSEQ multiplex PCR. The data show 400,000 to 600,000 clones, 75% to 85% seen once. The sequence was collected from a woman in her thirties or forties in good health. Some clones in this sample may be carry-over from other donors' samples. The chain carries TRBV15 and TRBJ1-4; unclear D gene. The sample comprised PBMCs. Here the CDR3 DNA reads TGTGCCACCAGCAGAGATAGATATGGAGCGTATTATGAAAAACTGTTTTTT. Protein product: CATSRDRYGAYYEKLFF. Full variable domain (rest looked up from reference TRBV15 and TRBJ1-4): DAMVIQNPRYQVTQFGKPVTLSCSQTLNHNVMYWYQQKSSQAPKLLFHYYDKDFNNEADTPDNFQSRRPNTSFCFLDIRSPGLGDTAMYLCATSRDRYGAYYEKLFFGSGTQLSVL.